The following is a TCR beta chain sequence with its context. The antigen is undetermined. This specimen belongs to a study of vaccination effects on CD4 cells after COVID-19. The repertoire was sequenced with immunoSEQ multiplex PCR; TCRdb's copy has only in-frame clones and lacks some. This sample has about 55,000 clones; roughly two thirds occur once, and the top ten carry around 20%. The germline CDR1 and CDR2 sequences are SGHNT and YYREEE (reference sequence). The V and J ends lost 9 bases and 7 bases respectively, with 16 bases between them. CDR3 length: 12 residues. In the ViraFEST assay, antigen-specific CD4+ clonotypes were identified by expansion after peptide-pool stimulation. CD4+ T cells were isolated after around ten days of culture. Vaccine recipients, nucleocapsid antibody negative, had no prior SARS-CoV-2 infection. It was with roughly 9.5 IU/ml IL-2 and about 10 ug/ml peptides that about 2 million PBMC per well were cultured. Cultures had half their medium replaced with IL-2 medium on days 3 and 7.

The V call is TRBV5-4, the J call TRBJ1-2; no reliable D call. The source of this sequence is a human donor who received a COVID-19 vaccine. The material sequenced was CD4+ T cells from PBMCs cultured with SARS-CoV-2 spike peptides, taken before COVID-19 vaccination. As DNA, the CDR3 is TGTGCCACCCGGGAAGGGCTGGGTGGCTACACCTTC. Translating it yields CATREGLGGYTF.